A selection of T cell receptor beta chains follows, all from one sample in a study of T cells in tuberculosis. The repertoire was sequenced with immunoSEQ multiplex PCR; TCRdb's copy has only in-frame clones and lacks some. This sample carries tens of thousands of clones, 85% to 95% of them seen once, and the ten largest clones take approximately 8.1%. Sequencing was performed on PBMCs. Receptor source: a donor aged 10 to 29 with latent tuberculosis or without tuberculosis infection. Some clones in this sample may be carry-over from other donors' samples. Each CDR3 is given without its conserved first and last residue.

>TRBV10-2|TRBJ1-1
ASSAGTQNTEAF
>TRBV27|TRBJ2-7
ASSLFRGYEQY
>TRBV7-6|TRBJ2-7
ASSFTLAGLSYEQY
>TRBV9|TRBJ1-3
ASSLSDSYSGNTIY
>TRBV5-1|TRBJ2-7
ASSLGQATYEQY
>TRBV2|TRBJ1-2
ATEDGGANDYGYT
>TRBV28|TRBJ2-1
ASSSPAGASYNEQF
>TRBV2|TRBJ1-1
AKRQGAAEAF
>TRBV15|TRBJ2-1
ATSWKGLAGGNEQF
>TRBV28|TRBJ2-3
ASTLTGGPLTDTQY
>TRBV6-5|TRBJ1-4
ASSYGPGEKLF
>TRBV6-1|TRBJ1-5
ASYAPDRGGQPQH
>TRBV9|TRBJ2-1
ASSAGGTSLVNEQF
>TRBV7-9|TRBJ2-3
ASSLSSGADTQY
>TRBV7-8|TRBJ2-1
ASSLWSDSYNEQF
>TRBV7-9|TRBJ1-5
ASSTDVAGQPQH
>TRBV13|TRBJ2-7
ASSSRTRGEQY
>TRBV7-2|TRBJ2-7
ASKTRDIIGEQY
>TRBV30|TRBJ1-6
AWSVSFYNSPLH
>TRBV27|TRBJ2-1
ASRSVQLTLRQF
>TRBV4-1|TRBJ1-1
ASRSGNFMNTEAF
>TRBV14|TRBJ2-1
ASSQLSREDEQF
>TRBV5-6|TRBJ1-6
ASSWGGNSPLH
>TRBV2|TRBJ1-1
ASNLRTGNTEAF
>TRBV7-2|TRBJ2-4
ASSAQGPTNIQY
>TRBV28|TRBJ2-2
ASSLRAGGPNTGELF
>TRBV11-2|TRBJ1-5
ASSLAQYNQPQH
>TRBV28|TRBJ2-7
ASSFRQGAYEQY
>TRBV28|TRBJ2-1
ASSHRGGKFSEQF
>TRBV2|TRBJ2-2
ATGDTGELF
>TRBV19|TRBJ2-7
ASNPTSGRTYEQY
>TRBV4-1|TRBJ2-3
ASSQGAGGDTQY
>TRBV4-1|TRBJ1-2
ASSHERIGGYT
>TRBV4-1|TRBJ2-7
ASSPPLGGGGPAYEQY
>TRBV7-9|TRBJ1-1
ASSSQMNTEAF
>TRBV28|TRBJ2-1
ASSSPAPGHLNNEQF
>TRBV7-8|TRBJ2-3
ASSLAGRQDTQY
>TRBV10-3|TRBJ2-7
AISPSASSSYEQY
>TRBV11-2|TRBJ2-2
ASSLFIGQGTGELF
>TRBV4-1|TRBJ1-2
ASSGQGLHGYT
>TRBV14|TRBJ2-4
ASSRWGVNIQY
>TRBV11-2|TRBJ1-1
ASSLDPGTEAF
>TRBV27|TRBJ2-3
ASREAGWGTDTQY
>TRBV15|TRBJ1-1
ATWTGEVNTEAF
>TRBV2|TRBJ2-1
ASRGTSGRLTYNEQF
>TRBV5-1|TRBJ1-4
ASSLVGRGGEKLF
>TRBV5-1|TRBJ2-1
ASSNDRATYNEQF
>TRBV5-1|TRBJ2-1
ASSLKGGVNEQF
>TRBV13|TRBJ1-1
ASHSGSNTEAF
>TRBV13|TRBJ2-2
ASSSGLYTGELF
>TRBV11-2|TRBJ1-1
ASSLDASWLGGTEAF
>TRBV25-1|TRBJ2-4
ASQAGGAKNIQY
>TRBV7-9|TRBJ1-3
ASSSTSGNTIY
>TRBV6-1|TRBJ2-7
ASSEAISAGLAPYEQY